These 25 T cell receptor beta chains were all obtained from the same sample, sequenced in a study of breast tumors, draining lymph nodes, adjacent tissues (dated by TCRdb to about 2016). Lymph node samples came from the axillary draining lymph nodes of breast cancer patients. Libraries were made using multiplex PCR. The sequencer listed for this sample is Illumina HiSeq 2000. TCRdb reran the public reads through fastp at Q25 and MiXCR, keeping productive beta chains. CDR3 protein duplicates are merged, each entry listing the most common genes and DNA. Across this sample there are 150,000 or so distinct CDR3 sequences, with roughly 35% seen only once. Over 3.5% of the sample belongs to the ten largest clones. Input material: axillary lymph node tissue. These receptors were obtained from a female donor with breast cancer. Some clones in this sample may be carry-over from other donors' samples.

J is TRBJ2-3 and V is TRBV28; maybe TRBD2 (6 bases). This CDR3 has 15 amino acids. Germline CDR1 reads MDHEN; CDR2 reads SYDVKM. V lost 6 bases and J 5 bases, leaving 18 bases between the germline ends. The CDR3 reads CASSQSGDLRDTQYF. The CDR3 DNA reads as TGTGCCAGCAGCCAGTCCGGGGACTTGAGAGATACGCAGTATTTT.

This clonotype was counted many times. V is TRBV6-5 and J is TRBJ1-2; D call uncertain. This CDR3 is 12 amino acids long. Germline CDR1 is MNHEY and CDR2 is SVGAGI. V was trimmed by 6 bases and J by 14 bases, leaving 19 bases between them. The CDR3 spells CASSPELNRWTF. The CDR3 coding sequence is TGTGCCAGCAGCCCAGAACTCAACCGGTGGACCTTC.

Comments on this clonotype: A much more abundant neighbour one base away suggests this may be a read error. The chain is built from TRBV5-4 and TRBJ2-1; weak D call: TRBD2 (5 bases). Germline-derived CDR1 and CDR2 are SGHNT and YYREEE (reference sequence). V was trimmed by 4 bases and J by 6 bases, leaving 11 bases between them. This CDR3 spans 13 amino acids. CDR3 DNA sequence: TGTGCCAGCAGCAACCGGGGTTCCAATGAGCAGTTCTTC. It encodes CASSNRGSNEQFF.

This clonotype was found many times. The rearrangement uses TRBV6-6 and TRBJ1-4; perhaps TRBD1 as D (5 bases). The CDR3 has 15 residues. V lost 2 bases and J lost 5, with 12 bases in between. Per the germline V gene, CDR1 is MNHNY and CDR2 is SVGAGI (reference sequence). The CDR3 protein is CASSYTGPTNEKLFF. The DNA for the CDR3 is TGTGCCAGCAGTTACACGGGACCCACGAATGAAAAACTGTTTTTT.

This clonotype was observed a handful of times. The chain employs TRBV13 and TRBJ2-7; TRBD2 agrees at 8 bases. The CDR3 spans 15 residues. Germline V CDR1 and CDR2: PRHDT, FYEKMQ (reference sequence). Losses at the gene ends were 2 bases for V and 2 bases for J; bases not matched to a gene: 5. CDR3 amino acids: CASSLRRGGPYEQYF. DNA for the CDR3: TGTGCCAGCAGCTTACGCCGCGGGGGGCCCTACGAGCAGTACTTC.

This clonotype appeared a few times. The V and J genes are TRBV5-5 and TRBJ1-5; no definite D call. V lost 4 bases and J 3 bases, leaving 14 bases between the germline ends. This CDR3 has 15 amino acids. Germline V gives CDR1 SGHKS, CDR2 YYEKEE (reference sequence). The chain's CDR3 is CASSPIAWSNQPQHF. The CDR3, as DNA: TGTGCCAGCAGCCCTATAGCCTGGTCCAATCAGCCCCAGCATTTT.

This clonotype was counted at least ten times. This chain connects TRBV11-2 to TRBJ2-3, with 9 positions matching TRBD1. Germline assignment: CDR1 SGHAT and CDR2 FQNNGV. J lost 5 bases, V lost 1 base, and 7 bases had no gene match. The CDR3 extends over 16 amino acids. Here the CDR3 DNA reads TGTGCCAGCAGCTTAGTGTGGACAGGGGCACTAGATACGCAGTATTTT. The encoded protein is CASSLVWTGALDTQYF.

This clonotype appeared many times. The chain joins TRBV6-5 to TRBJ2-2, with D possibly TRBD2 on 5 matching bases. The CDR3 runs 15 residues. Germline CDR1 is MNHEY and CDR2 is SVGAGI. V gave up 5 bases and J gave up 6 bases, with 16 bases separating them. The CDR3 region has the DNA TGTGCCAGCAGTCGGGGAGCCAGAGGTCCCGGGGAGCTGTTTTTT. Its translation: CASSRGARGPGELFF.

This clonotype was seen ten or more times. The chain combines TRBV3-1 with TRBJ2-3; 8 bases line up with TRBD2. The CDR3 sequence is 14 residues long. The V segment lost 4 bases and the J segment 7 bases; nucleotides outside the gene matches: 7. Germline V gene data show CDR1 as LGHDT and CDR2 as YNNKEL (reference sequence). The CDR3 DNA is TGTGCCAGCAGCCGCGCAAGCGGGGGTAATACGCAGTATTTT. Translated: CASSRASGGNTQYF.

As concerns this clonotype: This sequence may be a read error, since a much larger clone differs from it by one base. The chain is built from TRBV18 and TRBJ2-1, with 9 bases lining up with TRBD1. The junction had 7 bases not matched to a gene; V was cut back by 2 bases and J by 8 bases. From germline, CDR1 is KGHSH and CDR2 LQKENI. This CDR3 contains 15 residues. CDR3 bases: TGTGCCAGCTCACCATCGGGACAGGGCTTTCATGAGCAGTTCTTC. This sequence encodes CASSPSGQGFHEQFF.

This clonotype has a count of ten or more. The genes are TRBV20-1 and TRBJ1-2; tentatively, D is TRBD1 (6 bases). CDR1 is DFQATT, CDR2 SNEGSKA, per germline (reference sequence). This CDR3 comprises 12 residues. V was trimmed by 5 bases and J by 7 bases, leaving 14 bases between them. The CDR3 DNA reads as TGCAGTGCTGTCAGGGGTAGCTCTGGCTACACCTTC. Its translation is CSAVRGSSGYTF.

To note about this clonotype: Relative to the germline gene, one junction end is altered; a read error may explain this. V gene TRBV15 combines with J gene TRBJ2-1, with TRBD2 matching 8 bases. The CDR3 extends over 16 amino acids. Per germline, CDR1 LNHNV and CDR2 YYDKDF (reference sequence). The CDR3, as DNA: TGTGCCACCAGCCCGGGGGGGGAGAGGGGTGACAATGAGCAGCTCTTC. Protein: CATSPGGERGDNEQLF. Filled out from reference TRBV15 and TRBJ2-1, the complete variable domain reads DAMVIQNPRYQVTQFGKPVTLSCSQTLNHNVMYWYQQKSSQAPKLLFHYYDKDFNNEADTPDNFQSRRPNTSFCFLDIRSPGLGDTAMYLCATSPGGERGDNEQLFGPGTRLTVL.

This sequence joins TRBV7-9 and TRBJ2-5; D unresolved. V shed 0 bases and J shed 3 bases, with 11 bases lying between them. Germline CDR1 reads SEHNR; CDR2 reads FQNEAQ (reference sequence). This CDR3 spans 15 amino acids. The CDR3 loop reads CASSLAALGKETQYF. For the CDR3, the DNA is TGTGCCAGCAGCTTAGCGGCCCTGGGGAAAGAGACCCAGTACTTC.

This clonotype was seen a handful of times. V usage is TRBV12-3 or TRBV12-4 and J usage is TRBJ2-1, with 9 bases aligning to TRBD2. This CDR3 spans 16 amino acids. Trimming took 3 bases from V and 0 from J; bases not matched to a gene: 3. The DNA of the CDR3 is TGTGCCAGCAGTTTCGCGGGAGGGCCCTCCTACAATGAGCAGTTCTTC. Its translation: CASSFAGGPSYNEQFF.

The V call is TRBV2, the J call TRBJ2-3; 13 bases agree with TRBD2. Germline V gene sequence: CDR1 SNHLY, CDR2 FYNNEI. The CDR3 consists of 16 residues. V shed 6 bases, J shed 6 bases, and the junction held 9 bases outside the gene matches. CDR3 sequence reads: CASRGKLAGGRDTQYF. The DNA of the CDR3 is TGTGCCAGCAGGGGTAAACTAGCGGGAGGGCGTGATACGCAGTATTTT.

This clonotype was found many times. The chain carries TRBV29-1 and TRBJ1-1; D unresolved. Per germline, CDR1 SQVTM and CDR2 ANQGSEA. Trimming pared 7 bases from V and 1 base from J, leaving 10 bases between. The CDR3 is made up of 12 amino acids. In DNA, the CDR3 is TGCAGCGCCGAGCGGGGGAACACTGAAGCTTTCTTT. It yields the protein CSAERGNTEAFF.

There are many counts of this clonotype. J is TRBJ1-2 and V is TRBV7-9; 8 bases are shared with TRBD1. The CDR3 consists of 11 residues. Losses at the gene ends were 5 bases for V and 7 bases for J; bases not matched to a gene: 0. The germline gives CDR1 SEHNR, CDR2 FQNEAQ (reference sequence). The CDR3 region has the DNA TGTGCCAGCAGCACAGGGGGTGGCTACACCTTC. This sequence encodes CASSTGGGYTF. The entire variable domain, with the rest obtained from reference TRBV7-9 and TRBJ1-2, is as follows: DTGVSQNPRHKITKRGQNVTFRCDPISEHNRLYWYRQTLGQGPEFLTYFQNEAQLEKSRLLSDRFSAERPKGSFSTLEIQRTEQGDSAMYLCASSTGGGYTFGSGTRLTVV.

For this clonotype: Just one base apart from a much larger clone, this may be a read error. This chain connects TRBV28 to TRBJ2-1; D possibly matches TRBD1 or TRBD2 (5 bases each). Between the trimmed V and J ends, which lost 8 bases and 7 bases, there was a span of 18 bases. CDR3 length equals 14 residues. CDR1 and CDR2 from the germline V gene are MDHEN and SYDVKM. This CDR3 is CASGSWGPGNEQFF. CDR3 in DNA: TGTGCCAGCGGTTCCTGGGGCCCGGGGAATGAGCAGTTCTTC. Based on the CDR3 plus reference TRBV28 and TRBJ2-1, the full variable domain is DVKVTQSSRYLVKRTGEKVFLECVQDMDHENMFWYRQDPGLGLRLIYFSYDVKMKEKGDIPEGYSVSREKKERFSLILESASTNQTSMYLCASGSWGPGNEQFFGPGTRLTVL.

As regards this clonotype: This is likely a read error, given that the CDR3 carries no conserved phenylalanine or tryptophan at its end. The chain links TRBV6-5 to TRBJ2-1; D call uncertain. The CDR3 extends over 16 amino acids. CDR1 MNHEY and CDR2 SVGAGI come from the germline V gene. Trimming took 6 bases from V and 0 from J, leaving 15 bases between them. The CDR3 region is CASRRGAASSYNEQFS. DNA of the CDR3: TGTGCCAGCAGGCGAGGAGCTGCGAGCTCCTACAATGAGCAGTTCTCC.

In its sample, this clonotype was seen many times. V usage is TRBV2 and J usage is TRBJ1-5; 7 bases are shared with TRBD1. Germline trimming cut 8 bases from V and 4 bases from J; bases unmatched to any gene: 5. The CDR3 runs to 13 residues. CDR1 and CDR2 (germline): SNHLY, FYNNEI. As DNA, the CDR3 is TGTGCCAGCGGGGGACAGAGTAATCAGCCCCAGCATTTT. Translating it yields CASGGQSNQPQHF.

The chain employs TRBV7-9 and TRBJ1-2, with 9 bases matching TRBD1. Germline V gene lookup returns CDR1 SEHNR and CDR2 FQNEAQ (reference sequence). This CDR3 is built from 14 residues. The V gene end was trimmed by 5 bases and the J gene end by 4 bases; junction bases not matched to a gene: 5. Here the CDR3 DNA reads TGTGCCAGCAGCGTGGAGACAGGGGGCTATGGCTACACCTTC. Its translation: CASSVETGGYGYTF.

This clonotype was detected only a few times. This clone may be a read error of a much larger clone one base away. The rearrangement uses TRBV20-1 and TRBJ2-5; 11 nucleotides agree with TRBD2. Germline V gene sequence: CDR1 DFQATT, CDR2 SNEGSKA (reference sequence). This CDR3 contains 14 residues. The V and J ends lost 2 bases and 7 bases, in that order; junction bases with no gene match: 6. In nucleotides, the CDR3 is TGCAGTGCTAGACTAGCGGGGGGTGCAGCGACCCAGTACTTC. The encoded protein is CSARLAGGAATQYF.

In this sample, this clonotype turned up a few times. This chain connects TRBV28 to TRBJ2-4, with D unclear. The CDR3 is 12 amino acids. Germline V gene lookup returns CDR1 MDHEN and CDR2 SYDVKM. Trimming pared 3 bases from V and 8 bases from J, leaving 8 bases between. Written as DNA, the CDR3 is TGTGCCAGCAGTTTGGGATTGTACATTCAGTACTTC. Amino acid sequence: CASSLGLYIQYF.

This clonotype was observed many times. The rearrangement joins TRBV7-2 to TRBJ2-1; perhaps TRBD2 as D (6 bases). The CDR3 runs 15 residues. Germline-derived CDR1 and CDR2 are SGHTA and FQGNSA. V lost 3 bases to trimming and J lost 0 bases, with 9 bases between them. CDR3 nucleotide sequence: TGTGCCAGCAGCTTGGGGCGGGACTCCTACAATGAGCAGTTCTTC. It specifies CASSLGRDSYNEQFF.

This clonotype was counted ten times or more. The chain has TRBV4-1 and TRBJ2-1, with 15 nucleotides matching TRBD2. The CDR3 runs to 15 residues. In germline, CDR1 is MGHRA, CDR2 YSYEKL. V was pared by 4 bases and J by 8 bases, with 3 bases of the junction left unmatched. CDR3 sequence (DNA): TGCGCCAGCAGCCCGGGGACTAGCGGGGGGTATGAGCAGTTCTTC. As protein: CASSPGTSGGYEQFF.